Listed below are T cell receptor beta chains from one sample, sequenced in a study of Ad26.COV2.S vaccination and SARS-CoV-2 variants. Measured with immunoSEQ multiplex PCR; TCRdb has only the in-frame clones, and not every one. The sample shows a few hundred thousand clones, around 91% of them seen only once. The specimen was peripheral blood, collected in a trial of Ad26.COV2.S vaccine versus placebo. The origin of the receptors is a person between 18 and 59 years old who received the Ad26.COV2.S COVID-19 vaccine or a placebo. CDR3s include the opening cysteine and the closing phenylalanine or tryptophan. D genes are given only for firm matches. For some rows the clone size is stated as once, few or many, or as a class when expanded; others skip it.

abundance,j_gene,v_gene,d_gene,CDR3aa,CDR3nt
once,TRBJ2-2,TRBV9,TRBD1,CASSAAGTANTGELFF,TGTGCCAGCAGCGCGGCCGGGACAGCGAACACCGGGGAGCTGTTTTTT
once,TRBJ2-7,TRBV5-1,NA,CASSFGRAEQYF,TGCGCCAGCAGCTTCGGCAGGGCCGAGCAGTACTTC
NA,TRBJ1-1,TRBV12-3/TRBV12-4,TRBD1,CASSLRDSTEAFF,TGTGCCAGCAGTTTACGGGACAGCACTGAAGCTTTCTTT
few,TRBJ1-5,TRBV19,NA,CASSIDLNARGNQPQHF,TGTGCCAGTAGTATAGATCTGAACGCGAGGGGCAATCAGCCCCAGCATTTT
NA,TRBJ2-5,TRBV19,NA,CASSPPDRETQYF,TGTGCCAGTAGTCCACCAGACCGTGAGACCCAGTACTTC
NA,TRBJ1-2,TRBV5-6,NA,CASSQGEPHYGYTF,TGTGCCAGCAGCCAGGGAGAGCCCCACTATGGCTACACCTTC
NA,TRBJ2-3,TRBV7-3,TRBD2,CASNPCGSADTQYF,TGTGCCAGCAACCCTTGCGGGAGCGCAGATACGCAGTATTTT
NA,TRBJ2-7,TRBV13,NA,CASSRGFEQYF,TGTGCCAGCAGCCGAGGGTTTGAGCAGTACTTC
NA,TRBJ2-7,TRBV7-9,TRBD2,CASSSGLALGEQYF,TGTGCCAGCAGCTCGGGACTAGCTCTGGGGGAGCAGTACTTC
NA,TRBJ2-7,TRBV2,TRBD2,CASSTSGGYEQYF,TGTGCCAGCAGTACCTCGGGAGGGTACGAGCAGTACTTC
NA,TRBJ1-2,TRBV27,NA,CASSFGLGYGYTF,TGTGCCAGCAGTTTTGGGTTAGGGTATGGCTACACCTTC
NA,TRBJ1-5,TRBV7-8,TRBD1,CASSRTGTPNQPQHF,TGTGCCAGCAGCCGGACAGGGACCCCCAATCAGCCCCAGCATTTT
NA,TRBJ2-1,TRBV5-1,TRBD2,CASSYSGLAGVYNEQFF,TGCGCCAGCAGCTACTCTGGACTAGCGGGGGTCTACAATGAGCAGTTCTTC
NA,TRBJ2-7,TRBV6-2/TRBV6-3,TRBD1,CASSYGSGGGLYEQYF,TGTGCCAGCAGTTACGGGTCAGGGGGCGGATTGTACGAGCAGTACTTC
once,TRBJ2-3,TRBV28,NA,CASSLGVAGELTDTQYF,TGTGCCAGCAGTTTAGGAGTTGCAGGGGAGTTGACAGATACGCAGTATTTT
NA,TRBJ2-3,TRBV4-3,NA,CASSQDPRGSTDTQYF,TGCGCCAGCAGCCAAGACCCCAGAGGTAGCACAGATACGCAGTATTTT
NA,TRBJ2-2,TRBV19,NA,CASSIRGTGTATGELFF,TGTGCCAGTAGTATAAGGGGGACCGGGACGGCCACCGGGGAGCTGTTTTTT
NA,TRBJ2-7,TRBV29-1,TRBD2,CSVTSGEREISYEQYF,TGCAGCGTGACTTCTGGTGAGCGGGAGATTAGCTACGAGCAGTACTTC
once,TRBJ2-7,TRBV28,TRBD2,CASSFEIAGGSYEQYF,TGTGCCAGCAGTTTTGAGATAGCGGGAGGTTCCTACGAGCAGTACTTC
NA,TRBJ1-2,TRBV7-2,NA,CASSLAGTTRDYGYTF,TGTGCCAGCAGCTTAGCAGGCACGACAAGGGACTATGGCTACACCTTC
NA,TRBJ2-2,TRBV19,NA,CAIAPGRGLTGELFF,TGTGCCATCGCGCCGGGGAGGGGGCTAACCGGGGAGCTGTTTTTT
NA,TRBJ2-7,TRBV20-1,NA,CSASRRATLNEQYF,TGCAGTGCTAGTCGGCGGGCTACTCTAAACGAGCAGTACTTC
once,TRBJ2-7,TRBV5-8,NA,CASSSLYEQYF,TGTGCCAGCAGCTCCTTATACGAGCAGTACTTC
NA,TRBJ2-1,TRBV5-6,TRBD2,CASSLLTSGYNEQFF,TGTGCCAGCAGCTTGCTTACTAGCGGTTACAATGAGCAGTTCTTC
NA,TRBJ1-6,TRBV6-5,TRBD1,CASRGQGNSRSPLHF,TGTGCCAGCAGGGGACAGGGGAATAGTAGGTCACCCCTCCACTTT
NA,TRBJ2-5,TRBV28,NA,CASAEFGETQYF,TGTGCCAGCGCGGAATTCGGGGAGACCCAGTACTTC
NA,TRBJ2-7,TRBV7-8,NA,CASSLRGGSYEQYF,TGTGCCAGCAGCCTAAGGGGGGGCTCCTACGAGCAGTACTTC
NA,TRBJ2-7,TRBV11-2,NA,CASSPDPDLYEQYF,TGTGCCAGCAGCCCCGACCCCGACCTCTACGAGCAGTACTTC
NA,TRBJ2-5,TRBV21-1,NA,CASSKNPQQGAKETQYF,TGTGCCAGCAGCAAAAACCCACAACAGGGGGCGAAGGAGACCCAGTACTTC
NA,TRBJ1-4,TRBV19,NA,CASSIQSGTAIF,TGTGCCAGTAGTATCCAATCCGGGACGGCCATTTTT
NA,TRBJ2-7,TRBV19,TRBD1,CASSRERPGTGVSYEQYF,TGTGCCAGTTCTCGCGAAAGGCCCGGGACAGGGGTCTCCTACGAGCAGTACTTC
NA,TRBJ1-2,TRBV6-5,TRBD1,CATGGAGYGYTF,TGTGCTACAGGGGGCGCCGGCTATGGCTACACCTTC
NA,TRBJ2-7,TRBV5-6,NA,CASSLLADRRSSYEQYF,TGTGCCAGCAGCTTATTAGCGGACCGTCGTAGCTCCTACGAGCAGTACTTC
NA,TRBJ1-2,TRBV5-1,NA,CASSLESGYGYTF,TGCGCCAGCAGCTTGGAGAGTGGCTATGGCTACACCTTC
NA,TRBJ2-7,TRBV19,NA,CASRSPGHAYEQYF,TGTGCCAGCAGATCTCCGGGACACGCCTACGAGCAGTACTTC
NA,TRBJ2-1,TRBV11-2,NA,CASSSHLVSGPNNEQFF,TGTGCCAGCAGCTCCCACCTCGTGAGCGGGCCCAACAATGAGCAGTTCTTC